This passage covers 32 T cell receptor beta chains from one sample sequenced in a study of T cell responses to AZD1222 COVID-19 vaccine. TCRdb's copy holds only in-frame clones and misses some; the assay was immunoSEQ multiplex PCR. There are around 60,000 clones in the sample; roughly 90% occur only once, and 4.9% lies in the top ten. The input for sequencing was peripheral blood, taken on day 0 of AZD1222 vaccination. The receptors shown here come from an adult in good health.

The CDR3, as DNA: TGCGCCAGCAGCGCTGAACCAGGGGGCGTCGACATTCAGTACTTC. It encodes CASSAEPGGVDIQYF. V usage is TRBV5-1 and J usage is TRBJ2-4, with TRBD1 identical over 8 bases. Germline values: CDR1 SGHRS, CDR2 YFSETQ. This CDR3 region has 15 residues. V gave up 4 bases and J gave up 8 bases; unmatched junction bases: 11.

The chain joins TRBV3-1 (or the pseudogene TRBV3-2) to TRBJ2-1; D is unresolved. V gave up 2 bases and J gave up 3 bases, with 2 bases separating them. Germline V gene data show CDR1 as LGHDT and CDR2 as YNNKEL (reference sequence). There are 12 residues in the CDR3. The CDR3 nucleotides read TGTGCCAGCAGCCAAAACTACAATGAGCAGTTCTTC. Amino acid sequence: CASSQNYNEQFF.

The chain joins TRBV7-2 to TRBJ2-1, with 10 bases matching TRBD2. This CDR3 comprises 18 residues. Germline lookup yields CDR1 SGHTA and CDR2 FQGNSA. V dropped 5 bases and J dropped 2; count of bases not matched to a gene: 12. CDR3 sequence reads: CASSPGTSAVGTYNEQFF. In nucleotides, the CDR3 is TGTGCCAGCAGCCCCGGGACTAGCGCGGTCGGAACCTACAATGAGCAGTTCTTC.

The rearrangement joins TRBV16 to TRBJ1-1; no reliable D call. The CDR3 covers 14 residues. Germline CDR1 is KGHSY and CDR2 is FQNENV. V was cut by 4 bases and J by 1 base, with 10 bases left in between. The DNA for the CDR3 is TGTGCCAGCAGCCCTTCTAGGGCGAACACTGAAGCTTTCTTT. Its protein is CASSPSRANTEAFF.

J is TRBJ1-5 and V is TRBV5-4, with D possibly matching TRBD1 (6 bases). The CDR3 is 14 residues long. V lost 2 bases, J lost 7 bases, and 13 bases lay in between. CDR1 is SGHNT and CDR2 is YYREEE in the germline V gene (reference sequence). The CDR3 here is CASSLQGSMQPQHF. CDR3 nucleotides: TGTGCCAGCAGCTTACAGGGTTCAATGCAGCCCCAGCATTTT.

V is TRBV27 and J is TRBJ1-5; D gene uncertain. The germline V and J ends were trimmed by 4 bases and 5 bases, with 9 bases remaining between them. Germline values: CDR1 MNHEY, CDR2 SMNVEV (reference sequence). The CDR3 extends over 13 amino acids. This chain's CDR3 is CASSYQRDQPQHF. In DNA form, the CDR3 reads TGTGCCAGCAGTTACCAGAGAGATCAGCCCCAGCATTTT.

The CDR3 here is CASGRQGRGGYEQYF. CDR3 DNA sequence: TGTGCCAGCGGACGACAGGGAAGGGGTGGGTACGAGCAGTACTTC. The V and J genes are TRBV6-5 and TRBJ2-7; 7 bases line up with TRBD1. The length of the CDR3 is 15 residues. Trimming took 8 bases from V and 4 from J; bases not matched to a gene: 14. The germline V gene encodes CDR1 MNHEY and CDR2 SVGAGI.

The chain recombines TRBV5-1 with TRBJ1-1; no clear D gene. The germline CDR1 and CDR2 sequences are SGHRS and YFSETQ. The CDR3 runs 16 residues. Trimming removed 5 bases at V and 0 bases at J, with 17 bases between. The CDR3 DNA reads TGCGCCAGCAGAAGACTAAAACAGAAACTGAACACTGAAGCTTTCTTT. It codes for CASRRLKQKLNTEAFF.

This chain links TRBV30 with TRBJ2-2, with 7 bases that match TRBD2. From germline, CDR1 is GTSNPN and CDR2 SVGIG (reference sequence). V was pared by 4 bases and J by 6 bases, with 17 bases of the junction left unmatched. The CDR3 totals 17 residues. The CDR3 loop reads CAWTNILLAREAGELFF. CDR3 DNA sequence: TGTGCCTGGACCAACATCCTACTAGCCCGGGAGGCCGGGGAGCTGTTTTTT. Full variable domain (missing parts from reference TRBV30 and TRBJ2-2): SQTIHQWPATLVQPVGSPLSLECTVEGTSNPNLYWYRQAAGRGLQLLFYSVGIGQISSEVPQNLSASRPQDRQFILSSKKLLLSDSGFYLCAWTNILLAREAGELFFGEGSRLTVL.

This clone is a singleton in its sample. The J gene is TRBJ1-6, the V gene TRBV6-1; TRBD1 aligns across 7 bases. With V trimmed by 1 base and J by 2 bases, 2 bases remained unmatched. The germline V gene encodes CDR1 MNHNS and CDR2 SASEGT. This CDR3 has 16 residues. The CDR3 DNA reads TGTGCCAGCAGTGAAGACAGGGGAACCTATAATTCACCCCTCCACTTT. It is translated as CASSEDRGTYNSPLHF.

CDR3 loop: CASSQDPTGIYEQYF. The CDR3, as DNA: TGTGCCAGCAGCCAAGATCCCACCGGTATCTACGAGCAGTACTTC. The rearrangement joins TRBV4-2 to TRBJ2-7; D is ambiguous. Trimming left V 0 bases short and J 3 bases short, with 12 bases between. Germline CDR1 is LGHNA and CDR2 is YNFKEQ. CDR3 length: 15 amino acids.

The DNA for the CDR3 is TGTGCCATCAGTGACCGCCCCGCGGTCACCGGGGAGCTGTTTTTT. Residues: CAISDRPAVTGELFF. The chain recombines TRBV10-3 with TRBJ2-2; D is uncertain. Trimming took 3 bases from V and 4 from J, leaving 12 bases between them. Germline V gives CDR1 ENHRY, CDR2 SYGVKD. The CDR3 contains 15 residues.

This rearrangement joins TRBV18 to TRBJ1-1; D unresolved. The CDR3 covers 14 residues. The V end lost 0 bases, the J end lost 2 bases, and 7 bases lay between the germline ends. CDR1 and CDR2 (germline): KGHSH, LQKENI. CDR3 residues: CASSPPSVNTEAFF. Here the CDR3 DNA reads TGTGCCAGCTCACCACCGTCAGTCAACACTGAAGCTTTCTTT. The full variable domain, rest sourced from reference TRBV18 and TRBJ1-1, is NAGVMQNPRHLVRRRGQEARLRCSPMKGHSHVYWYRQLPEEGLKFMVYLQKENIIDESGMPKERFSAEFPKEGPSILRIQQVVRGDSAAYFCASSPPSVNTEAFFGQGTRLTVV.

This rearrangement joins TRBV7-9 to TRBJ2-5; D is undetermined. Germline assignment: CDR1 SEHNR and CDR2 FQNEAQ (reference sequence). The CDR3 is 12 residues long. With 3 bases removed from V and 3 bases from J, the gap between germline ends came to 5 bases. DNA of the CDR3: TGTGCCAGCAGCTTTGGGGAAGAGACCCAGTACTTC. The encoded protein is CASSFGEETQYF.

The chain has TRBV7-2 and TRBJ2-3; possibly TRBD2 for D (6 bases). Germline V lookup: CDR1 SGHTA, CDR2 FQGNSA. The V and J ends lost 8 bases and 2 bases respectively, with 23 bases between them. The CDR3 length is 17 residues. In DNA form, the CDR3 reads TGTGCCAGCCGGCTGGGCGGGGTGCAACAACACACAGATACGCAGTATTTT. It specifies CASRLGGVQQHTDTQYF.

The gene calls are TRBV27 and TRBJ1-6; D might be TRBD1 (6 bases). Germline V gene sequence: CDR1 MNHEY, CDR2 SMNVEV (reference sequence). CDR3 length: 14 amino acids. V was cut by 2 bases and J by 7 bases, with 9 bases left in between. The DNA for the CDR3 is TGTGCCAGCAGTTTAGGGCAGGGGAATTCACCCCTCCACTTT. This gives the protein CASSLGQGNSPLHF.

The chain has TRBV7-9 and TRBJ1-2; 10 bases fit TRBD1. Trimming at V came to 5 bases and at J to 11 bases, leaving 5 bases not matched to a gene. Germline-derived CDR1 and CDR2 are SEHNR and FQNEAQ (reference sequence). This CDR3 region has 12 residues. CDR3 protein: CASSRDRGLYTF. In DNA, the CDR3 is TGTGCCAGCAGCCGGGACAGGGGATTATACACCTTC.

The chain is built from TRBV10-3 and TRBJ2-5; 8 bases align to TRBD2. V shed 11 bases and J 2 bases; nucleotides not matched to a gene: 19. Germline CDR1 ENHRY, CDR2 SYGVKD. The CDR3 spans 17 residues. The chain's CDR3 is CASKAGGAGLRQETQYF. CDR3 nucleotides: TGTGCCTCAAAGGCGGGGGGCGCAGGTCTTAGGCAAGAGACCCAGTACTTC.

Written as DNA, the CDR3 is TGTGCCAGCAGCCGTGACAGGACCAGCTCCTACGAGCAGTACTTC. Its translation: CASSRDRTSSYEQYF. The rearrangement links TRBV7-6 to TRBJ2-7; maybe TRBD1 (6 bases). In germline, CDR1 is SGHVS, CDR2 FNYEAQ. The ends were cut back, 5 bases at V and 0 bases at J, with 14 bases in the middle. This CDR3 comprises 15 residues.

This clone was observed a handful of times. The chain has TRBV6-1 and TRBJ2-2, with D possibly TRBD1 on 5 matching bases. The CDR3 contains 13 residues. V lost 2 bases to trimming and J lost 6 bases, with 7 bases between them. Germline lookup yields CDR1 MNHNS and CDR2 SASEGT. CDR3 in amino acids: CASSEQGPGELFF. In DNA, the CDR3 is TGTGCCAGCAGTGAACAGGGTCCCGGGGAGCTGTTTTTT.

The V call is TRBV5-1, the J call TRBJ1-5, with 7 bases fitting TRBD1. The junction had 6 bases not matched to a gene; V was cut back by 0 bases and J by 0 bases. Germline V lookup: CDR1 SGHRS, CDR2 YFSETQ. The CDR3 spans 17 residues. This CDR3 reads CASSLGTGPYSNQPQHF. The CDR3 DNA reads as TGCGCCAGCAGCTTGGGGACAGGCCCATATAGCAATCAGCCCCAGCATTTT.

V is TRBV5-4 and J is TRBJ1-2, with 7 nucleotides matching TRBD1. CDR3 length: 16 residues. The ends lost 2 bases at V and 0 bases at J; junction bases unmatched: 7. In germline, CDR1 is SGHNT, CDR2 YYREEE (reference sequence). The CDR3 loop is CASSFRDRPSNYGYTF. The CDR3 bases are TGTGCCAGCAGCTTTCGGGACAGACCATCTAACTATGGCTACACCTTC.

The chain employs TRBV6-5 and TRBJ1-5; a possible D gene is TRBD1 (5 bases). The CDR3 covers 14 residues. Germline assignment: CDR1 MNHEY and CDR2 SVGAGI. V gave up 3 bases and J gave up 2 bases, with 8 bases separating them. The CDR3 sequence: CASSYQGGNQPQHF. CDR3 DNA: TGTGCCAGCAGTTATCAAGGGGGCAATCAGCCCCAGCATTTT.

Worth noting for this clone: Distinct nucleotide sequences in the sample also encode this CDR3. The rearrangement links TRBV29-1 to TRBJ1-1, with 7 bases aligning to TRBD1. The germline V gene encodes CDR1 SQVTM and CDR2 ANQGSEA. J lost 0 bases, V lost 6 bases, and 4 bases had no gene match. The CDR3 loop spans 13 amino acids. The CDR3 DNA reads as TGCAGCGTCTCGACAGGGATGAACACTGAAGCTTTCTTT. It codes for CSVSTGMNTEAFF.

In DNA form, the CDR3 reads TGTGCCAGTAGTTCGGGACAGGGCGGTGGCTACACCTTC. It translates to CASSSGQGGGYTF. The rearrangement joins TRBV19 to TRBJ1-2, with TRBD1 identical over 9 bases. J was trimmed by 7 bases and V by 5 bases; bases with no gene match: 5. Germline loops: CDR1 LNHDA, CDR2 SQIVND (reference sequence). This CDR3 has 13 amino acids. The whole variable domain, remainder taken from reference TRBV19 and TRBJ1-2, is DGGITQSPKYLFRKEGQNVTLSCEQNLNHDAMYWYRQDPGQGLRLIYYSQIVNDFQKGDIAEGYSVSREKKESFPLTVTSAQKNPTAFYLCASSSGQGGGYTFGSGTRLTVV.

The rearrangement links TRBV5-4 to TRBJ2-1; D call uncertain. Germline V gives CDR1 SGHNT, CDR2 YYREEE (reference sequence). V shed 0 bases and J shed 0 bases, with 7 bases lying between them. CDR3 size: 15 residues. The CDR3 DNA sequence: TGTGCCAGCAGCTTGGCCCCCAGCTCCTACAATGAGCAGTTCTTC. Its protein product is CASSLAPSSYNEQFF.

This clone is a singleton in its sample. V gene TRBV18 combines with J gene TRBJ2-3, with a possible D match to TRBD2 (6 bases). The V gene's germline CDR1 is KGHSH and CDR2 LQKENI. V lost 1 base and J 10 bases, leaving 15 bases between the germline ends. The CDR3 spans 14 residues. The DNA of the CDR3 is TGTGCCAGCTCACCACAGTCTAGCGACGGGGCGCAGTATTTT. It is translated as CASSPQSSDGAQYF.

The chain couples TRBV10-3 to TRBJ1-2; no firm D call. The CDR3 contains 13 residues. V was shortened by 3 bases and J by 8 bases, with 13 bases between the two germline ends. The V gene's germline CDR1 is ENHRY and CDR2 SYGVKD. This chain's CDR3 is CAISERSARGYTF. The CDR3 DNA reads TGTGCCATCAGTGAACGGAGCGCGCGCGGCTACACCTTC.

This chain joins TRBV19 and TRBJ2-7; D perhaps matches TRBD1 (6 bases). V was clipped by 2 bases and J by 2 bases, with 13 bases between them. There are 15 residues in the CDR3. Germline CDR1 reads LNHDA; CDR2 reads SQIVND (reference sequence). This CDR3 is CASSITGQTTYEQYF. The DNA of the CDR3 is TGTGCCAGTAGTATAACAGGGCAAACCACCTACGAGCAGTACTTC. The full variable domain, with the rest looked up from reference TRBV19 and TRBJ2-7, is DGGITQSPKYLFRKEGQNVTLSCEQNLNHDAMYWYRQDPGQGLRLIYYSQIVNDFQKGDIAEGYSVSREKKESFPLTVTSAQKNPTAFYLCASSITGQTTYEQYFGPGTRLTVT.

The rearrangement links TRBV19 to TRBJ2-7, with D possibly being TRBD1 (6 bases). This CDR3 contains 13 residues. V was clipped by 4 bases and J by 6 bases, with 13 bases between them. CDR1 LNHDA and CDR2 SQIVND come from the germline V gene (reference sequence). The CDR3 DNA follows: TGTGCCAGTAGTAAAGACAGGCAGGCCGAGCAGTACTTC. Translating it yields CASSKDRQAEQYF.

The J gene is TRBJ2-7, the V gene TRBV28, with D tentatively TRBD1 (5 bases). Trimming pared 6 bases from V and 0 bases from J, leaving 18 bases between. CDR1 MDHEN and CDR2 SYDVKM come from the germline V gene. The length of the CDR3 is 16 residues. This chain's CDR3 is CASSTNRQSSSYEQYF. CDR3 coding DNA: TGTGCCAGCAGCACCAACCGACAGAGTTCCTCCTACGAGCAGTACTTC. Variable domain in full (rest from reference TRBV28 and TRBJ2-7): DVKVTQSSRYLVKRTGEKVFLECVQDMDHENMFWYRQDPGLGLRLIYFSYDVKMKEKGDIPEGYSVSREKKERFSLILESASTNQTSMYLCASSTNRQSSSYEQYFGPGTRLTVT.

In this sample, this clone turned up a few times. The chain combines TRBV5-5 with TRBJ1-5, with a weak D call TRBD1 (6 bases). V was cut by 3 bases and J by 4 bases, with 17 bases left in between. Germline V lookup: CDR1 SGHKS, CDR2 YYEKEE (reference sequence). The CDR3 is 16 residues long. CDR3 region: CASSSITGRGNQPQHF. The CDR3, as DNA: TGTGCCAGCAGCTCTATTACAGGGAGGGGAAATCAGCCCCAGCATTTT.